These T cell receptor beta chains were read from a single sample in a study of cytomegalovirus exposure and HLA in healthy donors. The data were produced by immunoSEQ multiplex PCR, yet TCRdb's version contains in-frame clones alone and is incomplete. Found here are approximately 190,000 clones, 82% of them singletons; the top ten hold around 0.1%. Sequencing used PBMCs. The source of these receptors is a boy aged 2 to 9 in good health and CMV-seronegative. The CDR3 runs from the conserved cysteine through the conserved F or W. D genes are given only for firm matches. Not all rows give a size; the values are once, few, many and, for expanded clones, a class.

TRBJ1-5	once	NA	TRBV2	TGTGCCAGCAGCCCGAGCGGTGGGGTCCGGCAGCCCCAGCATTTT	CASSPSGGVRQPQHF
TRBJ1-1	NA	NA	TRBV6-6	TGTGCCAGCACTGGGGCGACTGCGGCTTTCTTT	CASTGATAAFF
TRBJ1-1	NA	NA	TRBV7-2	TGTGCCAGCACCCGACGGGAGGGACTAGAAGCTTTCTTT	CASTRREGLEAFF
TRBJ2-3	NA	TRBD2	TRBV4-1	TGCGCCAGCAGCCAAACTAGCGGGGGGCTTAGCACAGATACGCAGTATTTT	CASSQTSGGLSTDTQYF
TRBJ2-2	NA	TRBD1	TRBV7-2	TGTGCCAGCAGCTGGACAGGCCCCCGTCCCGGGGAGCTGTTTTTT	CASSWTGPRPGELFF
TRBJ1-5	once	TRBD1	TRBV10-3	TGTGCCATCAGTGAAGGGGGACAGGGGCATCAGCCCCAGCATTTT	CAISEGGQGHQPQHF
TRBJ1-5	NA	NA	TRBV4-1	TGCGCCAGCAGCCAAGACAGGTTTAGCAATCAGCCCCAGCATTTT	CASSQDRFSNQPQHF
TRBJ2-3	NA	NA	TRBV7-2	TGTGCCAGCAGCCCCCCTGCAGCAGATACGCAGTATTTT	CASSPPAADTQYF
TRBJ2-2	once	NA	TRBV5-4	TGTGCCAGCAGTTTGGACGGGAACACCGGGGAGCTGTTTTTT	CASSLDGNTGELFF
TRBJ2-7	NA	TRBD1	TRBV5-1	TGCGCCAGCAGCTTGGGGACAGGGACCTACGAGCAGTACTTC	CASSLGTGTYEQYF
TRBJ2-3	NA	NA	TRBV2	TGTGCCAGCAGTGTCGGGTGGGTCACAGATACGCAGTATTTT	CASSVGWVTDTQYF
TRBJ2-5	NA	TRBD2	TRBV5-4	TGTGCCAGCAGCTTTAGCAGGGGTAGCGGGGGCCAGACCCAGTACTTC	CASSFSRGSGGQTQYF
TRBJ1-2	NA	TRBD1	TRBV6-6	TGTGCCAGCAGTCCCCGGGACAGGGTAACGGGCTATGGCTACACCTTC	CASSPRDRVTGYGYTF
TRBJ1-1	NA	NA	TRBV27	TGTGCCAGCAGGGGGCGGGGAGAGGCCACTGAAGCTTTCTTT	CASRGRGEATEAFF
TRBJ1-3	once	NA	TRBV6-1	TGTGCCAGCAGGTTAAAGCACGCGTCTGGAAACACCATATATTTT	CASRLKHASGNTIYF
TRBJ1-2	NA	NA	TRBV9	TGTGCCAGCAGCCCAACCCCCCGGGACACCTTTAACTATGGCTACACCTTC	CASSPTPRDTFNYGYTF
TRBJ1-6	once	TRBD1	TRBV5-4	TGTGCCAGCAGCTTAGAGACAGGGGTTTCACCCCTCCACTTT	CASSLETGVSPLHF
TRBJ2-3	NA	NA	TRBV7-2	TGTGCCAGCAGCCCCCTGACTAGCACAGATACGCAGTATTTT	CASSPLTSTDTQYF
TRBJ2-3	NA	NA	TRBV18	TGTGCCAGCTCCCCCTACACAGATACGCAGTATTTT	CASSPYTDTQYF
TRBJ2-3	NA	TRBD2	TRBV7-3	TGTGCCAGCAGCGTAGCGGGGGCGGGAACAGATACGCAGTATTTT	CASSVAGAGTDTQYF